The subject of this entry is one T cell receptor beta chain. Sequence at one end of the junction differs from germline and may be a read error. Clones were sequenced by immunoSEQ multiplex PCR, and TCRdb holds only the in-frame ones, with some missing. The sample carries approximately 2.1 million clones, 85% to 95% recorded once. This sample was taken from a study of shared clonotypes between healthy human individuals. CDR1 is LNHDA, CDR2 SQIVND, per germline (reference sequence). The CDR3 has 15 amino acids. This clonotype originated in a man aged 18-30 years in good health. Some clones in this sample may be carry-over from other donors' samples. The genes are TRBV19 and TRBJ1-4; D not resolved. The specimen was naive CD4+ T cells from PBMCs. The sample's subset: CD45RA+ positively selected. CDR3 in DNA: TGTGCCAGTAGTCTCAGGAGAGACGACATAACCCCATCCCGTTTT. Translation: CASSLRRDDITPSRF.